This TCR beta chain was identified during a study of persistence of HIV-infected CD4 T cells. V was clipped by 3 bases and J by 5 bases, with 13 bases between them. In germline, CDR1 is LGHDT, CDR2 YNNKEL (reference sequence). This CDR3 is 14 amino acids long. The stimulus was an HIV-1 Gag 15-mer peptide pool, 0.95 to 1 ug/peptide/mL. Memory cells lacking CD40L and CD69 with high CD45RO were sorted. CD4+ T cell counts exceeded 400 cells/uL; CMV serology was positive. The immunoSEQ assay was version 4, run in survey mode. Method: immunoSEQ multiplex PCR; TCRdb's copy keeps in-frame clones and lacks some. The table shows 25,000 to 40,000 clones, with 82% occurring only once. Remarks on this clone: Its antigen is undetermined.

General observations from the study: Antigen-responding cells were enriched for degenerate expanded CDR3beta sequences.

The sample was CD4+ T cells sorted from PBMCs after roughly 18-hour stimulation, taken from a patient who received antiretroviral therapy. The V call is TRBV3-1 (or the pseudogene TRBV3-2), the J call TRBJ1-1, with unresolved D. The receptor's source is an adult woman with HIV who was CMV-seropositive. CDR3 protein: CASSHGQRWTEAFF. The CDR3 bases are TGTGCCAGCAGCCACGGGCAGCGTTGGACTGAAGCTTTCTTT.